This is a list of T cell receptor beta chains from one sample in a study of blood T cell repertoires in COVID-19. The assay was immunoSEQ multiplex PCR, and TCRdb's table has in-frame clones only and misses some. The sample consists of about 130,000 clones, approximately 74% of them appearing once. The specimen was peripheral blood. Source of these receptors: a man older than 75 with COVID-19, enrolled during active disease. The conserved cysteine and the conserved F or W are not part of the CDR3 here.

j_call,v_call,cdr3_aa
TRBJ1-5,TRBV7-9,ASSLGTGTASNQPQH
TRBJ2-2,TRBV6-6,ATDTKTGELF
TRBJ2-1,TRBV7-8,ASLPTSGRYNEQF
TRBJ2-7,TRBV19,ASSRGRADGYEQY
TRBJ2-3,TRBV28,ASTGTSGGGTDTQY
TRBJ2-5,TRBV10-3,AISDRSRGPQETQY
TRBJ2-7,TRBV28,ASSPPREGPYEQY
TRBJ2-1,TRBV5-1,ASSIGGLAAYNEQF
TRBJ2-1,TRBV11-2,ASSIITGMANEQF
TRBJ2-4,TRBV28,ASSLWTGGENIQY
TRBJ2-1,TRBV6-4,ASSDRDNNEQF
TRBJ2-7,TRBV4-2,ASSQGLAKDSYEQY
TRBJ2-1,TRBV7-3,ASRLAGGPREQF
TRBJ2-7,TRBV6-5,ASSSGTSGREQY
TRBJ2-5,TRBV20-1,SASTRGRETQY
TRBJ1-1,TRBV5-6,ASSLSGVREAF
TRBJ1-5,TRBV30,AWNAGSGESNQPQH
TRBJ1-2,TRBV24-1,ATSDPGTGTNYGYT
TRBJ1-2,TRBV9,ASSVEPTLRGGYT
TRBJ1-1,TRBV5-1,ASSSMTGNTEAF
TRBJ2-3,TRBV7-9,ASSLSGRSDTQY
TRBJ2-3,TRBV11-2,ASSFSGRATDTQY
TRBJ1-2,TRBV11-2,ASSLVQGGGYGYT
TRBJ1-3,TRBV5-1,ASSETGTGNTIY
TRBJ2-3,TRBV19,ASSISSGITDTQY
TRBJ1-2,TRBV28,ASSFQGAANYGYT
TRBJ2-1,TRBV18,ASSPSANEQF